A selection of T cell receptor beta chains follows, all from one sample in a study of sequential checkpoint blockade in melanoma. Method: immunoSEQ multiplex PCR; TCRdb's copy keeps in-frame clones and lacks some. The sample lists about 5,700 clones, around 23% occurring once. The sequencing here drew on tumor tissue (inferred from file names), taken from a patient given nivolumab and ipilimumab in sequence. Source of these receptors: a human donor with melanoma. The CDR3 runs from the conserved cysteine through the conserved F or W. Fields, in order: V gene, J gene, clone size, D gene, CDR3 DNA, CDR3 protein. A D gene is named only where the DNA matches it firmly. Size values are once, few and many counts, or a class for expanded clones, and some rows have none.

TRBV18	TRBJ2-1	few	TRBD1	TGTGCCAGCTCACTCCTCCGGACAGGGGGCGAGGATGAGCAGTTCTTC	CASSLLRTGGEDEQFF
TRBV6-8	TRBJ1-1	medium-sized	-	TGTGCCAGCAGCTCCGCCCGGGGGCGACCCACTGAAGCTTTCTTT	CASSSARGRPTEAFF
TRBV28	TRBJ2-7	few	TRBD2	TGTGCCAGCAAGGCTAGCGGGAGGTCGGGGGAGCAGTACTTC	CASKASGRSGEQYF
TRBV18	TRBJ1-5	few	-	TGTGCCAGCTCAGCGATTCACTATAGCAATCAGCCCCAGCATTTT	CASSAIHYSNQPQHF
TRBV19	TRBJ2-7	medium-sized	TRBD1	TGTGCCAGTAGCTGGGGACAGGGGAGCTACGAGCAGTACTTC	CASSWGQGSYEQYF
TRBV30	TRBJ2-4	-	TRBD2	TGTGCCTGGAGTCCGTGGACTAGCGGGAAGAGGGGAGCCAAAAACATTCAGTACTTC	CAWSPWTSGKRGAKNIQYF
TRBV5-1	TRBJ2-1	once	-	TGCGCCAGCAGCTTGTCGGCCGGGTCCTACAATGAGCAGTTCTTC	CASSLSAGSYNEQFF
TRBV19	TRBJ1-4	-	-	TGTGCCAGTAGTACGGGACTGGGGGGCGAAAAACTGTTTTTT	CASSTGLGGEKLFF
TRBV6-8	TRBJ1-4	few	-	TGTGCCAGCCAACCCGGGGCCGGGATCGGTGAAAAACTGTTTTTT	CASQPGAGIGEKLFF
TRBV11-3	TRBJ2-7	-	TRBD1	TGTGCCAGCAGCATGGACAGGGGAGGCTACGAGCAGTACTTC	CASSMDRGGYEQYF
TRBV28	TRBJ1-2	few	TRBD1	TGTGCCAGCAGTTTGAGAGGGGGCGTTGGCTACACCTTC	CASSLRGGVGYTF
TRBV6-8	TRBJ2-5	medium-sized	TRBD2	TGTGCCAGCAGTCCCTCCCGAACTAGCGATCAAGAGACCCAGTACTTC	CASSPSRTSDQETQYF
TRBV6-8	TRBJ1-3	many	TRBD1	TGTGCCACCAGCCCAACGGGACAGGGGGGAAACACCATATATTTT	CATSPTGQGGNTIYF
TRBV11-1	TRBJ1-3	few	-	TGTGCCAGCAGGGACAAACGGGACAAACCCTCTGGAAACACCATATATTTT	CASRDKRDKPSGNTIYF
TRBV11-3	TRBJ2-1	many	-	TGTGCCAGCGGCCCAGGTACCTCCTACAATGAGCAGTTCTTC	CASGPGTSYNEQFF
TRBV18	TRBJ2-1	few	TRBD2	TGTGCCAGCTCAGGGACTAGCGGGAACGATGAGCAGTTCTTC	CASSGTSGNDEQFF
TRBV28	TRBJ2-7	-	-	TGTGCCAGCAGTTTATATCAAGCAGGGAAGTACGAGCAGTACTTC	CASSLYQAGKYEQYF
TRBV19	TRBJ2-6	few	-	TGTGCCAGTAGTATCGGCATACTTGGCCTAGGAGGGGCCAACGTCCTGACTTTC	CASSIGILGLGGANVLTF